This T cell receptor (beta chain) was recovered during a study of blood T cell repertoires in COVID-19 (dated by TCRdb to between 2020 and 2021). Regarding the research as a whole: Collaborator samples came from the United States, Italy and Spain and covered acute and convalescent phases of COVID-19. The dataset comprised deeply sampled blood TCRbeta repertoires from subjects exposed to, actively infected with, or recovered from COVID-19. HLA class I and class II types, where available, came from metadata supplied by the sample provider rather than from assay-based typing. Nearly every sample came with metadata listing a de-identified subject ID, COVID-19 status, age in years and sex. The repertoires were released in a freely available public database meant as a resource for research on the immune response to SARS-CoV-2. Samples were obtained from the ongoing ImmuneRACE study (first 160 participants) and from 1,254 subjects provided by 6 global collaborators. The material from the prospective study consisted of cDNA or gDNA derived from T cells, B-cell-depleted T cells, or PBMCs.

Regarding this clone: Its specific antigen is unknown. Base qualities are not at hand, and no much larger clone is one base apart.

The germline V end is reduced by 4 bases and the J end by 0 bases; junction bases left unmatched: 4. The germline V gene specifies SGDLS as CDR1 and YYNGEE as CDR2. Spanning cysteine to phenylalanine, the CDR3 consists of 15 amino acids. The entry retains the CDR3 DNA only, 45 bases that are in frame from base 1. Overall study outcomes, separate from this receptor: How much clinical and demographic metadata was included differed by source and by participant, and the metadata was provided uncurated.

The immunoSEQ Assay, a bias-controlled multiplex PCR, was used to amplify TCRbeta CDR3 regions from genomic DNA. Regarding the original processing steps: Within the assay, amplification of reference gene primers was used to estimate how many nucleated cells each sample contained. To quantify the absolute abundance of each unique TCRbeta CDR3 rearrangement, sequence reads were collapsed and filtered. Productive Simpson clonality was computed per sample as the square root of Simpson's diversity index over productive rearrangements. TCRdb retrieved this table from immuneACCESS and kept in-frame rearrangements only. Not all clones are present; in checked studies, unresolved V genes account for under half, and no reason is known for the remainder. That table furnishes V, J and clone size, whereas the DNA furnished D and trimming. Present in this sample are 150,000 to 250,000 clones, roughly four fifths of which were seen just once. Jointly, the top ten make up about 6.9% of the sample.

Whole blood was collected in K2EDTA tubes by collaborating institutions according to the institutions' own protocols. For TCRbeta analysis, collaborators shipped samples as frozen whole blood, isolated PBMCs, or DNA extracted from either of those sample types. Recombination linked TRBV9 to TRBJ2-1; 7 junctional bases match TRBD1. Sequenced input: peripheral blood. This receptor was obtained from a human donor with acute or convalescent COVID-19. The donor label of this sample is uncertain. For the CDR3, the sequence is CASSSGQSSYNEQFF. The DNA sequence follows: TGTGCCAGCAGCTCGGGACAGAGCTCCTACAATGAGCAGTTCTTC.